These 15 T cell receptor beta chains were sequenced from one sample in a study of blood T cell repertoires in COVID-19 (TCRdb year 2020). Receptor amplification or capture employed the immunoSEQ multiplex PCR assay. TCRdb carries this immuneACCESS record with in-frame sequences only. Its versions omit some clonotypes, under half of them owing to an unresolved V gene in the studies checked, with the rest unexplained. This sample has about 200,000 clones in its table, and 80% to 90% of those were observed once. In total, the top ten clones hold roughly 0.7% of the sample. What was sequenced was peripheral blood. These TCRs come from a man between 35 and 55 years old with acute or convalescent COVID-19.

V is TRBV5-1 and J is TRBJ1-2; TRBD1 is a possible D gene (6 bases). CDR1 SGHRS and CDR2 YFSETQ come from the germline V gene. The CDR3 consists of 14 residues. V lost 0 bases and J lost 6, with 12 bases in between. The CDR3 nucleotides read TGCGCCAGCAGCTTGGGACAGCCAGGGGATGGCTACACCTTC. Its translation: CASSLGQPGDGYTF.

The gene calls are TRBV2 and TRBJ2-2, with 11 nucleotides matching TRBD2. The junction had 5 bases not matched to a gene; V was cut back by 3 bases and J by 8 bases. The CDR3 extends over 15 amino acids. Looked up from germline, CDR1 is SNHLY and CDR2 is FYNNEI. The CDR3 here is CASSDTSGRSGELFF. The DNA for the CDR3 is TGTGCCAGCAGTGATACTAGCGGGAGATCGGGGGAGCTGTTTTTT.

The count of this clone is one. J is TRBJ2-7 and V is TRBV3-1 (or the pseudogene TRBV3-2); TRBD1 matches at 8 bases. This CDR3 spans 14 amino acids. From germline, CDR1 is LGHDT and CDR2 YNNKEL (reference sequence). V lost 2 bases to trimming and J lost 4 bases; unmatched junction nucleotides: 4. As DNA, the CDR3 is TGTGCCAGCAGCCAATTTACAGGGGGATACGAGCAGTACTTC. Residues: CASSQFTGGYEQYF.

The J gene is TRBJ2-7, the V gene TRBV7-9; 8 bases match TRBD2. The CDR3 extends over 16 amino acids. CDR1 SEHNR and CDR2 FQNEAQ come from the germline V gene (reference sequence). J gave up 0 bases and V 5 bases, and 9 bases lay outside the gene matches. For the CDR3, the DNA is TGTGCCAGCAGCCCGCCCATGAGCGGGAGCTCCTACGAGCAGTACTTC. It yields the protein CASSPPMSGSSYEQYF. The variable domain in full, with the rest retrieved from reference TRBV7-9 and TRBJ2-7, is DTGVSQNPRHKITKRGQNVTFRCDPISEHNRLYWYRQTLGQGPEFLTYFQNEAQLEKSRLLSDRFSAERPKGSFSTLEIQRTEQGDSAMYLCASSPPMSGSSYEQYFGPGTRLTVT.

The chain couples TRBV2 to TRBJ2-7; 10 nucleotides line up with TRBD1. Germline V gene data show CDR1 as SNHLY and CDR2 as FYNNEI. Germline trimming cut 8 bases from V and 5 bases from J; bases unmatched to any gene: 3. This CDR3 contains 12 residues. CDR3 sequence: CASQGQGDEQYF. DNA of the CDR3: TGTGCCAGCCAAGGACAGGGGGACGAGCAGTACTTC.

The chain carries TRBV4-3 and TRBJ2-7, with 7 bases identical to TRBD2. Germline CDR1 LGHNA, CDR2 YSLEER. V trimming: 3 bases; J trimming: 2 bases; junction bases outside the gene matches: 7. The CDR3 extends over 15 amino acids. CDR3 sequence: CASSQGGTETYEQYF. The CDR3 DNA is TGCGCCAGCAGCCAGGGGGGGACCGAGACCTACGAGCAGTACTTC.

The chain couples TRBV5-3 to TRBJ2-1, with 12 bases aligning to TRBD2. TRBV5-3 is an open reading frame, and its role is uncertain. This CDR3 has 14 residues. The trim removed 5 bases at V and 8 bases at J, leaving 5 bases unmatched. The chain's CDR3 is CARSYLAGGDEQFF. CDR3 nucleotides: TGTGCCAGAAGTTATCTAGCGGGAGGGGATGAGCAGTTCTTC.

CDR3 sequence reads: CASSLGQPGQGNEQFF. DNA of the CDR3: TGTGCCAGCAGCTTAGGCCAACCGGGACAGGGGAATGAGCAGTTCTTC. V and J are TRBV11-3 and TRBJ2-1; TRBD1 matches at 10 bases. The CDR3 loop spans 16 amino acids. V shed 1 base, J shed 7 bases, and the junction held 7 bases outside the gene matches. Germline assignment: CDR1 SGHNT and CDR2 YENEEA.

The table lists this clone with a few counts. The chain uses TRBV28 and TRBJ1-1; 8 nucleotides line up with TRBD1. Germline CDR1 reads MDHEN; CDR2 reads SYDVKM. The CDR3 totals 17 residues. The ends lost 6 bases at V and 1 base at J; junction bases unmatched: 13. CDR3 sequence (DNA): TGTGCCAGCAGCCCCACCACCAGGACAGGGCCGAACACTGAAGCTTTCTTT. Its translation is CASSPTTRTGPNTEAFF.

This CDR3 is CAWSPLVASGYTF. CDR3 coding DNA: TGTGCCTGGAGCCCCCTCGTGGCCAGTGGCTACACCTTC. The chain employs TRBV30 and TRBJ1-2; the D is unclear. Germline V CDR1 and CDR2: GTSNPN, SVGIG (reference sequence). V lost 3 bases and J 7 bases, leaving 15 bases between the germline ends. The CDR3 spans 13 residues.

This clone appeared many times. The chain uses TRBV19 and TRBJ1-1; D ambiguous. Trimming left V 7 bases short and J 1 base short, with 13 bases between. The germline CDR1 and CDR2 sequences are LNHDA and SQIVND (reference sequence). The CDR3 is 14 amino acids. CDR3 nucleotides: TGTGCCAGTAAAGGCCCCGGGTCGAACACTGAAGCTTTCTTT. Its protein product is CASKGPGSNTEAFF.

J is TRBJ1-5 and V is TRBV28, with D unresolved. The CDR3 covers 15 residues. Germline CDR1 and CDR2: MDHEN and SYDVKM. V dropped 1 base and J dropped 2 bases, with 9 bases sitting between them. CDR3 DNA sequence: TGTGCCAGCAGTTTATATGGGCAGGGCAATCAGCCCCAGCATTTT. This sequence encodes CASSLYGQGNQPQHF.

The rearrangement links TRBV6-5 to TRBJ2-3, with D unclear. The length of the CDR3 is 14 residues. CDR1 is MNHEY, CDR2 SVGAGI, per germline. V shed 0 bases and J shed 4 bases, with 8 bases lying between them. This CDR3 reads CASSYSRLADTQYF. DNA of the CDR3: TGTGCCAGCAGTTACTCGAGGTTGGCAGATACGCAGTATTTT.

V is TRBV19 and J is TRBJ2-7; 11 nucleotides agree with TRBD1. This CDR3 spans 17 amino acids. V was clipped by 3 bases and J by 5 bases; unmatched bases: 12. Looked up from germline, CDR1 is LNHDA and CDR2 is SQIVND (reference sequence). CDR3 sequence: CASSISPGRTGGNEQYF. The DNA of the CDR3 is TGTGCCAGTAGTATTTCCCCTGGGAGGACAGGGGGCAACGAGCAGTACTTC.

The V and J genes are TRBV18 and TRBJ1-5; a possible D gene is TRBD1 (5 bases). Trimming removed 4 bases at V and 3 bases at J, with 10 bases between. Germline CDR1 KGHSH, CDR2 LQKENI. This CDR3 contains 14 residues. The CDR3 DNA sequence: TGTGCCAGCTCACAACAGGTGTCCAATCAGCCCCAGCATTTT. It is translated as CASSQQVSNQPQHF.